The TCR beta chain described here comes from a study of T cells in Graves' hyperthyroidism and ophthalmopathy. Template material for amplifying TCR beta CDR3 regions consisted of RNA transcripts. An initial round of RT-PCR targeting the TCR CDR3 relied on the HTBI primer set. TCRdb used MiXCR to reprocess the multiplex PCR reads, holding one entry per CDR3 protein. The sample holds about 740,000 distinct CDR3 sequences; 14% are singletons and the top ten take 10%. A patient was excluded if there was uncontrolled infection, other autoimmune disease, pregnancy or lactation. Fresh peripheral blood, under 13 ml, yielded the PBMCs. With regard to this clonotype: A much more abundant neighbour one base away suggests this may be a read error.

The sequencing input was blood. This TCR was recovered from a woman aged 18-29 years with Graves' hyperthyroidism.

The CDR3 DNA sequence: TGTGCCGGCAGCTTAGGCAGGTTCCCGGGACAGGGGGCGAGGAACACTGAAGCTTTCTTT. As protein: CAGSLGRFPGQGARNTEAFF. This chain uses TRBV7-2 with TRBJ1-1; TRBD1 aligns across 12 bases. Per germline, CDR1 SGHTA and CDR2 FQGNSA. The CDR3 is 20 residues long.